The 8 T cell receptor beta chains below all came from one sample that was sequenced in a study of early T cells in non-severe SARS-CoV-2 infection. From the 5' RACE reads, TCRdb called clonotypes with MiXCR, one entry per CDR3 protein. In the table there are 60,000 to 75,000 distinct CDR3 sequences, around 12% of which are singletons. Sequencing was performed on whole blood, taken at baseline. All receptors come from an adult who was a healthcare worker with PCR-confirmed SARS-CoV-2 infection or an uninfected control (not recorded which).

This clonotype turned up a few times. The chain uses TRBV5-1 and TRBJ2-2; perhaps TRBD1 as D (5 bases). Germline CDR1 SGHRS, CDR2 YFSETQ. CDR3 length equals 17 residues. V lost 2 bases to trimming and J lost 1 base, with 15 bases between them. The CDR3 DNA sequence: TGCGCCAGCAGCTTAGACAGCATAGCCCTGAACACCGGGGAGCTGTTTTTT. It specifies CASSLDSIALNTGELFF.

The genes are TRBV7-2 and TRBJ1-2; no definite D call. Germline V gene data show CDR1 as SGHTA and CDR2 as FQGNSA. The CDR3 consists of 11 residues. V was cut by 7 bases and J by 2 bases, with 5 bases left in between. CDR3 residues: CASTENYGYTF. The CDR3 DNA is TGTGCCAGCACCGAAAACTATGGCTACACCTTC.

V gene TRBV27 combines with J gene TRBJ1-2; weak D call: TRBD1 (6 bases). Germline V gene data show CDR1 as MNHEY and CDR2 as SMNVEV (reference sequence). The germline V and J ends were trimmed by 5 bases and 4 bases, with 17 bases remaining between them. The CDR3 is 15 residues long. This CDR3 reads CASSPEPGGLYGYTF. In DNA, the CDR3 is TGTGCCAGCAGTCCCGAGCCTGGGGGCCTCTATGGCTACACCTTC.

This clonotype was observed many times. This sequence joins TRBV6-2 or TRBV6-3 and TRBJ2-2, with 10 bases fitting TRBD1. The V gene's germline CDR1 is MNHEY and CDR2 SVGEGT. Germline trimming cut 4 bases from V and 5 bases from J; bases unmatched to any gene: 7. The CDR3 has 16 residues. The CDR3 DNA follows: TGTGCCAGCAGTTGGGAGACAGGGGGCCAAACCGGGGAGCTGTTTTTT. Its protein product is CASSWETGGQTGELFF.

The chain has TRBV20-1 and TRBJ1-4; 8 nucleotides line up with TRBD1. Losses at the gene ends were 0 bases for V and 6 bases for J; bases not matched to a gene: 9. Germline CDR1 reads DFQATT; CDR2 reads SNEGSKA (reference sequence). This CDR3 spans 16 amino acids. The CDR3 loop is CSARDFPGQDDEKLFF. The CDR3 nucleotides read TGCAGTGCTAGAGATTTCCCGGGACAGGATGATGAAAAACTGTTTTTT.

The V call is TRBV18, the J call TRBJ2-7; D is possibly TRBD2 (6 bases). The V end was cut by 2 bases, the J end by 3 bases, with 8 bases between. The CDR3 has 13 amino acids. Germline CDR1 and CDR2: KGHSH and LQKENI. The DNA for the CDR3 is TGTGCCAGCTCACCAGTCGGGGGCTACGAGCAGTACTTC. This encodes CASSPVGGYEQYF.

Many counts were recorded for this clonotype. CDR3 nucleotide sequence: TGTGCCAGCTCACCAGCCGGGACTAGCGGAAACAATGAGCAGTTCTTC. Residues: CASSPAGTSGNNEQFF. The chain couples TRBV18 to TRBJ2-1; 11 bases are a match to TRBD2. V was clipped by 2 bases and J by 5 bases; unmatched bases: 5. CDR1 is KGHSH, CDR2 LQKENI, per germline. The CDR3 extends over 16 amino acids.

This clonotype was counted at least ten times. CDR3 in amino acids: CSASGRLWDNKNTEAFF. In DNA, the CDR3 is TGCAGTGCTAGTGGGCGGTTATGGGACAATAAGAACACTGAAGCTTTCTTT. V usage is TRBV20-1 and J usage is TRBJ1-1; tentatively, D is TRBD1 (6 bases). Trimming pared 3 bases from V and 1 base from J, leaving 21 bases between. The CDR3 has 17 amino acids. The germline CDR1 and CDR2 sequences are DFQATT and SNEGSKA (reference sequence).